Listed below are T cell receptor beta chains from one sample, sequenced in a study of CD8 T cells in ankylosing spondylitis. TCRdb analysed the 5' RACE reads with MiXCR anew, one entry per CDR3 protein. The table has some 840,000 distinct CDR3 sequences, about 12% seen once. Sequenced input: blood, either unsorted or a sorted T cell fraction (not recorded which). All receptors derive from a male donor with ankylosing spondylitis. CDR3s include the opening cysteine and the closing phenylalanine or tryptophan. Each record gives: D gene, J gene, V gene, clone size, CDR3 DNA, CDR3 protein. D genes are given only for firm matches. Clone size appears in some rows only: once, few, many, or a class for an expanded clone.

. | TRBJ2-7 | TRBV6-2/TRBV6-3 | . | TGTGCCAGCAGACCCGACTATTCCTACGAGCAGTACTTC | CASRPDYSYEQYF
. | TRBJ2-1 | TRBV6-5 | few | TGTGCCAGCAGTTACAACGGACCCGGCAATGAGCAGTTCTTC | CASSYNGPGNEQFF
. | TRBJ2-3 | TRBV20-1 | few | TGCAGTGCTCTGGACCCGCGCACAGATACGCAGTATTTT | CSALDPRTDTQYF
. | TRBJ2-7 | TRBV6-6 | many | TGTGCCACTGCACCTTGGGCGTCGCAGCAGTACTTC | CATAPWASQQYF
TRBD2 | TRBJ2-1 | TRBV5-5 | . | TGTGCCAGCAGCCTTCGTCTAGCGGGCTTTTACAATGAGCAGTTCTTC | CASSLRLAGFYNEQFF
TRBD2 | TRBJ2-1 | TRBV7-2 | many | TGTGCCAGCAGCTTAGCGAAGGGTAGCGGGAGGGCGGGTGAGCAGTTCTTC | CASSLAKGSGRAGEQFF
. | TRBJ2-4 | TRBV7-2 | few | TGTGCCAGCAGCCAAGGGGGGATAGCCAAAAACATTCAGTACTTC | CASSQGGIAKNIQYF
TRBD2 | TRBJ2-7 | TRBV20-1 | . | TGCAGTGCACGTTGGAGCGGGGGGCGCGAGCAGTACTTC | CSARWSGGREQYF
. | TRBJ2-5 | TRBV2 | . | TGTGCCAGCAGTAAGCGGGACAGTTGGTACCAAGAGACCCAGTACTTC | CASSKRDSWYQETQYF
TRBD1 | TRBJ2-1 | TRBV6-1 | few | TGTGCCAGCAGTGAACGTCGGGACAGGGGGCAGCGTGTTTACAATGAGCAGTTCTTC | CASSERRDRGQRVYNEQFF
TRBD1 | TRBJ2-5 | TRBV20-1 | few | TGCAGTGCTAGACTTTACGACAGGGCCAGGGAGACCCAGTACTTC | CSARLYDRARETQYF
. | TRBJ2-5 | TRBV20-1 | . | TGCAGTGCTAGAGATTTTAGGCAGGGAGAGACCCAGTACTTC | CSARDFRQGETQYF
TRBD1 | TRBJ1-3 | TRBV6-5 | . | TGTGCCAGCAGTTCGGACAGGGCGTTAAACACCATATATTTT | CASSSDRALNTIYF
. | TRBJ2-5 | TRBV7-2 | few | TGTGCCAGCAGCCATCCTCCAGGGAAGCCCCAAGAGACCCAGTACTTC | CASSHPPGKPQETQYF
TRBD1 | TRBJ2-1 | TRBV18 | . | TGTGCCAGCTCACAGGGGACAGGGGACAACAATGAGCAGTTCTTC | CASSQGTGDNNEQFF
TRBD2 | TRBJ2-7 | TRBV12-3/TRBV12-4 | many | TGTGCCAGCAGGCCTAGCGGGACGTACGAGCAGTACTTC | CASRPSGTYEQYF
. | TRBJ2-3 | TRBV20-1 | many | TGCAGTGCGGGTCGGGCGGTGGTCACAGATACGCAGTATTTT | CSAGRAVVTDTQYF
. | TRBJ1-2 | TRBV28 | . | TGTGCCAGCAGGACCGGGACGGCAATAGTCGGTGGCTACACCTTC | CASRTGTAIVGGYTF
. | TRBJ2-7 | TRBV7-9 | . | TGTGCCAGCAGCGCCGACGCACGAACCTACGAGCAGTACTTC | CASSADARTYEQYF
. | TRBJ2-7 | TRBV7-2 | many | TGTGCCAGCAGCTTAGCGTTTCGGGGATTCTACGAGCAGTACTTC | CASSLAFRGFYEQYF
TRBD1 | TRBJ1-1 | TRBV12-3/TRBV12-4 | . | TGTGCCAGCAGTTTAATCGGGGACAGCTTGAACACTGAAGCTTTCTTT | CASSLIGDSLNTEAFF
. | TRBJ2-7 | TRBV4-3 | . | TGCGCCAGCAGCCATAAGATTCAGGGAGAATACGAGCAGTACTTC | CASSHKIQGEYEQYF
TRBD1 | TRBJ1-2 | TRBV14 | . | TGTGCCAGCAGCCAGATGGGACAGACCCTCGATGGCTACACCTTC | CASSQMGQTLDGYTF
TRBD1 | TRBJ1-2 | TRBV15 | many | TGTGCCACCAGCAGTCTGACAGGGACCAACTATGGCTACACCTTC | CATSSLTGTNYGYTF